This T cell receptor beta chain stems from a study of OX40 agonist ivuxolimab in advanced cancers. Background for the entire study: Ivuxolimab, which targeted the costimulatory receptor OX40 (CD134), was an agonistic, fully human IgG2 monoclonal antibody. Intravenous ivuxolimab was administered to patients every 2 weeks at six dose levels: 0.01, 0.1, 0.3, 1.5, 3 and 10 mg/kg. Among the roughly 52 dose-escalation patients, around 20 had hepatocellular carcinoma, 15 melanoma, 9 renal cell carcinoma and 9 head and neck cancer. In the dose-escalation cohort, more than 75% of patients were male, and the mean age was around 60 years, with a range of about 23 to 90. Patients were allowed to have had prior anti-PD-1, anti-PD-L1 or anti-CTLA-4 therapy, and 30% to 40% of the dose-escalation patients had been treated with checkpoint inhibitors. Three dose-escalation patients achieved partial responses, one with hepatocellular carcinoma and two with cutaneous melanoma. Peripheral TCRbeta sequencing was intended to test whether TCR sequence diversity was altered and clonal T-cell expansion was caused by ivuxolimab. The monotherapy dose-escalation portion (N = 52 patients) of the phase I ivuxolimab trial is reported in the paper. Broad study findings and their caveats: After ivuxolimab, more expanded clones were found on average in CD8+ T cells than in CD4+ T cells. The antigen specificity of the clonally expanded peripheral T cells was not determined. Low levels of normalized T-cell clonal expansion were also seen in some patients who did not respond. At doses from 0.1 to 3.0 mg/kg, clonal expansion was seen in both CD4+ and CD8+ blood T cells between baseline and week 6. Partial responders in the 0.1-3.0 mg/kg groups had among the lowest normalized peripheral clonal expansion, especially among CD8+ T cells.

Genomic DNA was extracted from sorted cells for sequencing of the TCRbeta CDR3 region. TCRbeta CDR3 regions were sequenced using the immunoSEQ Assay. Here the immuneACCESS table is served through TCRdb, limited to in-frame sequences with V and J called. Missing clones are a known gap in these copies; in checked studies unresolved V genes cover under half, and the rest lacks a known reason. Here the sample has 60,000 or so clones; 92% occur a single time. The ten largest clones add up to around 25% of the sample. Of note for this clone: Its specific antigen is unknown. It has no much larger one-base neighbor in the sample; base qualities were not kept.

Patients with autoimmune disease history or receiving systemic immunosuppression were excluded from the trial. Peripheral blood for TCR sequencing was collected from all dose cohorts at baseline, on cycle 4 day 1, and on cycle 7 day 1. The samples were drawn from a first-in-human, open-label, multicenter phase I dose-escalation trial of ivuxolimab. The trial enrolled adults with locally advanced or metastatic head and neck squamous cell, hepatocellular, melanoma or renal cell carcinoma. Before TCR sequencing, CD4+ T cells and CD8+ T cells from peripheral blood were sorted into separate populations. A distance of 15 bases separates the germline ends of V and J, which lose 5 bases and 8 bases respectively. The CDR3 runs 14 amino acids, cysteine and phenylalanine included. Just the 42-base CDR3 DNA is kept, in frame starting at base 1. The germline V gene yields MNHNS for CDR1 and SASEGT for CDR2.

This clonotype was obtained from an adult with an advanced solid tumor such as melanoma, head and neck, liver or kidney cancer. The rearrangement joined TRBV6-1 to TRBJ1-4; perhaps TRBD1 is the D gene, with 5 bases matching. The sequences come from CD4+ or CD8+ T cells sorted from blood, collected in a trial of the OX40 agonist ivuxolimab. The DNA sequence is as follows: TGTGCCAGCAGTCAAATGGGGGGATGGGAAAAACTGTTTTTT. It is translated as CASSQMGGWEKLFF.